Below are 13 T cell receptor beta chains sequenced from a single sample in a study of blood T cell repertoires in COVID-19. Clones were sequenced by immunoSEQ multiplex PCR, and TCRdb holds only the in-frame ones, with some missing. The profile shows roughly 200,000 clones, around 87% of them singletons. Sequenced material: PBMCs or T cells enriched from blood (not recorded which). Receptors were obtained from a woman aged 40 to 50 in a cohort exposed to, infected with or recovered from COVID-19 (not recorded which).

The chain joins TRBV11-3 to TRBJ2-1, with D perhaps matching TRBD2 (5 bases). Trimming removed 1 base from V and 4 bases from J, with 8 bases in between. This CDR3 comprises 14 residues. Germline assignment: CDR1 SGHNT and CDR2 YENEEA. CDR3 nucleotides: TGTGCCAGCAGCTTAGGTATAGCGTACAATGAGCAGTTCTTC. Translating it yields CASSLGIAYNEQFF. The whole variable domain, filled in from reference TRBV11-3 and TRBJ2-1, reads EAGVVQSPRYKIIEKKQPVAFWCNPISGHNTLYWYLQNLGQGPELLIRYENEEAVDDSQLPKDRFSAERLKGVDSTLKIQPAELGDSAVYLCASSLGIAYNEQFFGPGTRLTVL.

The chain couples TRBV28 to TRBJ2-2; 9 bases are shared with TRBD2. The germline gives CDR1 MDHEN, CDR2 SYDVKM. The CDR3 consists of 16 residues. With V trimmed by 8 bases and J by 6 bases, 13 bases remained unmatched. This CDR3 reads CASVDVGTSNPGELFF. The CDR3 coding sequence is TGTGCCAGCGTTGACGTAGGGACTAGCAATCCCGGGGAGCTGTTTTTT.

The chain combines TRBV7-2 with TRBJ2-7, with 7 bases matching TRBD2. This CDR3 is built from 16 residues. V lost 1 base, J lost 5 bases, and 11 bases stayed unmatched. Germline V CDR1 and CDR2: SGHTA, FQGNSA. This chain's CDR3 is CASSLESGIVNDEQYF. The CDR3 coding sequence is TGTGCCAGCAGCTTAGAGAGCGGGATAGTAAACGACGAGCAGTACTTC.

This clone came up a few times. V is TRBV7-9 and J is TRBJ2-7; 8 nucleotides match TRBD2. The CDR3 sequence is 14 residues long. Germline assignment: CDR1 SEHNR and CDR2 FQNEAQ (reference sequence). Trimming cost V 2 bases and J 4 bases; bases outside gene matches: 4. The CDR3, as DNA: TGTGCCAGCAGCTTAACTAGCGGAAAATACGAGCAGTACTTC. It specifies CASSLTSGKYEQYF.

This chain joins TRBV6-5 and TRBJ2-7; 10 bases line up with TRBD2. V was clipped by 2 bases and J by 6 bases; unmatched bases: 7. Per the germline V gene, CDR1 is MNHEY and CDR2 is SVGAGI. CDR3 length: 15 residues. The CDR3 DNA reads TGTGCCAGCAGTTACGAGCGGGGGGGATCGGGCGAGCAGTACTTC. It codes for CASSYERGGSGEQYF.

Many counts were recorded for this clone. The CDR3 is CASSESSPDRVGEQYF. The CDR3, as DNA: TGTGCCAGCAGTGAATCTTCGCCGGACAGGGTGGGCGAGCAGTACTTC. The J gene is TRBJ2-7, the V gene TRBV2; 8 nucleotides match TRBD1. V lost 2 bases to trimming and J lost 6 bases; unmatched junction nucleotides: 12. This CDR3 is built from 16 residues. Germline V gene data show CDR1 as SNHLY and CDR2 as FYNNEI.

The genes are TRBV4-3 and TRBJ2-3, with TRBD2 matching over 8 bases. This CDR3 region has 16 residues. Germline assignment: CDR1 LGHNA and CDR2 YSLEER. The junction had 7 bases not matched to a gene; V was cut back by 5 bases and J by 0 bases. CDR3 DNA sequence: TGCGCCAGCAGCGTGACTAGCGAGTCTAGCACAGATACGCAGTATTTT. This gives the protein CASSVTSESSTDTQYF.

V usage is TRBV30 and J usage is TRBJ2-7; D is perhaps TRBD2 (7 bases). V shed 2 bases and J shed 3 bases, with 17 bases lying between them. Germline V gene data show CDR1 as GTSNPN and CDR2 as SVGIG (reference sequence). The CDR3 extends over 15 amino acids. The CDR3 region has the DNA TGTGCCTGGAGTACGGGGAGGGGACAAGTCTACGAGCAGTACTTC. It codes for CAWSTGRGQVYEQYF.

The rearrangement uses TRBV27 and TRBJ1-2; no clear D gene. Per germline, CDR1 MNHEY and CDR2 SMNVEV (reference sequence). This CDR3 has 14 amino acids. V lost 3 bases, J lost 6 bases, and 14 bases lay in between. Written as DNA, the CDR3 is TGTGCCAGCAGTTTCAGTCCGCTTGTCAATGGCTACACCTTC. As protein: CASSFSPLVNGYTF.

This clone was detected only a few times. V usage is TRBV12-3 or TRBV12-4 and J usage is TRBJ1-2; D is possibly TRBD1 (5 bases). The CDR3 runs 13 residues. V was shortened by 4 bases and J by 3 bases, with 9 bases between the two germline ends. The CDR3 sequence: CASSWATDYGYTF. The CDR3 nucleotides read TGTGCCAGCAGTTGGGCGACAGACTATGGCTACACCTTC.

V and J are TRBV29-1 and TRBJ2-7; TRBD2 might be the D (5 bases). The CDR3 is 12 residues long. V was pared by 4 bases and J by 3 bases, with 10 bases between. Per germline, CDR1 SQVTM and CDR2 ANQGSEA. This chain's CDR3 is CSVVIEGYEQYF. As DNA, the CDR3 is TGCAGCGTTGTCATTGAGGGCTACGAGCAGTACTTC.

The chain carries TRBV24-1 and TRBJ2-1; 9 bases are a match to TRBD1. V dropped 3 bases and J dropped 4; count of bases not matched to a gene: 9. Germline lookup yields CDR1 KGHDR and CDR2 SFDVKD. The CDR3 is 17 amino acids. The CDR3 region is CATSDPKDRGAYNEQFF. CDR3 bases: TGTGCCACCAGTGATCCTAAGGACAGGGGAGCGTACAATGAGCAGTTCTTC.

This sequence joins TRBV9 and TRBJ1-1; D is ambiguous. This CDR3 is built from 16 residues. Trimming shortened V by 0 bases and J by 6 bases, and 18 bases separated the two germline ends. Germline V lookup: CDR1 SGDLS, CDR2 YYNGEE. The CDR3 DNA follows: TGTGCCAGCAGCGTAGTCCCCCCGGGGAGGGCCCCTGAAGCTTTCTTT. It yields the protein CASSVVPPGRAPEAFF.